What follows are 23 T cell receptor beta chains derived from one specimen sequenced in a study of identifying expanded T cells in peripheral blood (dated by TCRdb to about 2019). The library was built by means of the immunoSEQ multiplex PCR assay. As stored in TCRdb, this immuneACCESS dataset retains in-frame rearrangements with V and J assigned. A fraction of the clones does not appear; measured against another copy, unresolved V genes explain less than half of the discrepancy, and the remainder lacks a known reason. For this sample the table gives 130,000 or so clones, of which about 80% were detected only once. The ten largest clones capture over 3% of the sample. Specimen: blood. These receptors came from a person aged 18 to 70 in good health.

The chain joins TRBV18 to TRBJ1-5; TRBD1 matches at 8 bases. Germline V gene sequence: CDR1 KGHSH, CDR2 LQKENI. This CDR3 region has 15 residues. Trimming removed 2 bases from V and 7 bases from J; junction bases left unmatched: 7. CDR3 bases: TGTGCCAGCTCACCAATACAGGGGGACGGCCAGCCCCAGCATTTT. It specifies CASSPIQGDGQPQHF.

The V call is TRBV9, the J call TRBJ2-7; 11 bases line up with TRBD2. Trimming took 0 bases from V and 7 from J; bases not matched to a gene: 3. The CDR3 totals 14 residues. Germline V gene lookup returns CDR1 SGDLS and CDR2 YYNGEE. The CDR3 DNA reads TGTGCCAGCAGCGTAGGGGGACTAGCGGAGGAGCAGTACTTC. Amino acid sequence: CASSVGGLAEEQYF.

The chain has TRBV18 and TRBJ1-1, with a tentative D call TRBD1 (5 bases). CDR1 and CDR2 (germline): KGHSH, LQKENI. Trimming removed 3 bases at V and 0 bases at J, with 11 bases between. The CDR3 extends over 15 amino acids. The CDR3 nucleotides are TGTGCCAGCTCACCCGACAGCGAGATGAACACTGAAGCTTTCTTT. The encoded protein is CASSPDSEMNTEAFF.

This chain connects TRBV5-6 to TRBJ1-3, with D possibly TRBD1 on 5 matching bases. This CDR3 region has 17 residues. Deletions cut 1 base from V and 2 bases from J, with 16 bases between. Looked up from germline, CDR1 is SGHDT and CDR2 is YYEEEE. The DNA of the CDR3 is TGTGCCAGCAGCTTGAGGGACCTGCGGCAGCCTGGAAACACCATATATTTT. This encodes CASSLRDLRQPGNTIYF.

The gene calls are TRBV6-1 and TRBJ1-6; the match to TRBD1 covers 8 bases. The CDR3 has 15 residues. Trimming at V came to 8 bases and at J to 3 bases, leaving 6 bases not matched to a gene. The germline V gene has CDR1 MNHNS and CDR2 SASEGT. This chain's CDR3 is CASQDRVGYNSPLHF. The DNA of the CDR3 is TGTGCCAGCCAGGACAGGGTCGGCTATAATTCACCCCTCCACTTT.

The chain links TRBV6-5 to TRBJ1-2; D ambiguous. CDR3 length: 12 amino acids. V dropped 6 bases and J dropped 7 bases, with 12 bases sitting between them. Per germline, CDR1 MNHEY and CDR2 SVGAGI. The CDR3: CASSRAEGGYTF. The CDR3 nucleotides are TGTGCCAGCAGCCGAGCGGAGGGTGGCTACACCTTC.

The chain links TRBV27 to TRBJ1-4; a possible D gene is TRBD1 (5 bases). The CDR3 has 17 residues. Between the trimmed V and J ends, which lost 6 bases and 0 bases, there was a span of 17 bases. Germline values: CDR1 MNHEY, CDR2 SMNVEV (reference sequence). The DNA for the CDR3 is TGTGCCAGCAGAAGACAGCTTGGAACAACAACTAATGAAAAACTGTTTTTT. It encodes CASRRQLGTTTNEKLFF.

This sequence joins TRBV4-1 and TRBJ1-5, with 9 bases aligning to TRBD1. Trimming cost V 4 bases and J 4 bases; bases outside gene matches: 2. Germline V lookup: CDR1 MGHRA, CDR2 YSYEKL. The CDR3 totals 14 residues. The CDR3 bases are TGCGCCAGCAGCCCGGGACAGGGAAATCAGCCCCAGCATTTT. Its translation is CASSPGQGNQPQHF.

This clone has at least ten counts. V is TRBV6-5 and J is TRBJ1-2, with 7 bases matching TRBD1. CDR3 length equals 12 residues. V shed 6 bases and J 5 bases; nucleotides not matched to a gene: 3. Germline assignment: CDR1 MNHEY and CDR2 SVGAGI. The CDR3 spells CASRQGLYGYTF. The CDR3, as DNA: TGTGCCAGCAGACAGGGGCTTTATGGCTACACCTTC.

This chain links TRBV29-1 with TRBJ2-7, with D perhaps TRBD2 (5 bases). CDR3 length equals 11 residues. The V end lost 4 bases, the J end lost 6 bases, and 10 bases lay between the germline ends. Per germline, CDR1 SQVTM and CDR2 ANQGSEA. The CDR3 DNA sequence: TGCAGCGTTGCGTTTGCGGGCGAGCAGTACTTC. Translated: CSVAFAGEQYF.

This sequence joins TRBV19 and TRBJ1-2; the match to TRBD1 covers 8 bases. After removal of 7 bases from V and 4 bases from J, the junction contained 11 bases not matched to a gene. The CDR3 contains 15 residues. Per the germline V gene, CDR1 is LNHDA and CDR2 is SQIVND (reference sequence). CDR3 in amino acids: CASNPVRGTGYGYTF. The CDR3 DNA is TGTGCCAGTAACCCCGTTAGGGGGACAGGCTATGGCTACACCTTC.

V is TRBV6-5 and J is TRBJ1-4; D uncertain. CDR1 MNHEY and CDR2 SVGAGI come from the germline V gene. The CDR3 contains 14 residues. The V end lost 0 bases, the J end lost 8 bases, and 10 bases lay between the germline ends. CDR3: CASSYSFETEKLFF. CDR3 nucleotides: TGTGCCAGCAGTTACTCGTTCGAGACGGAAAAACTGTTTTTT.

The chain combines TRBV2 with TRBJ1-2, with D unresolved. The CDR3 length is 13 residues. Trimming cost V 5 bases and J 2 bases, with 9 bases left between them. The germline gives CDR1 SNHLY, CDR2 FYNNEI. This chain's CDR3 is CASSYGRNYGYTF. DNA of the CDR3: TGTGCCAGCAGTTACGGACGGAACTATGGCTACACCTTC.

V gene TRBV13 combines with J gene TRBJ2-2; 9 nucleotides match TRBD1. CDR1 PRHDT and CDR2 FYEKMQ come from the germline V gene (reference sequence). V lost 3 bases, J lost 2 bases, and 4 bases stayed unmatched. The CDR3 has 16 residues. CDR3 sequence (DNA): TGTGCCAGCAGCTTCCGGGACAGGGAAAACACCGGGGAGCTGTTTTTT. Translated: CASSFRDRENTGELFF.

The CDR3 loop is CATSGGLIETQYF. The CDR3 nucleotides are TGTGCCACTTCTGGTGGGTTAATCGAGACCCAGTACTTC. The chain uses TRBV28 and TRBJ2-5, with unresolved D. This CDR3 comprises 13 residues. In germline, CDR1 is MDHEN, CDR2 SYDVKM. V lost 10 bases to trimming and J lost 5 bases, with 17 bases between them.

The chain recombines TRBV19 with TRBJ2-2; D not resolved. CDR3 length equals 14 residues. The V gene's germline CDR1 is LNHDA and CDR2 SQIVND (reference sequence). The V end was cut by 6 bases, the J end by 3 bases, with 11 bases between. CDR3 bases: TGTGCCAGTAGCGTTAAGGAATACACCGGGGAGCTGTTTTTT. This codes for CASSVKEYTGELFF.

The chain recombines TRBV27 with TRBJ2-7; possibly TRBD2 for D (6 bases). Trimming shortened V by 5 bases and J by 0 bases, and 17 bases separated the two germline ends. The CDR3 has 16 residues. Germline assignment: CDR1 MNHEY and CDR2 SMNVEV (reference sequence). The CDR3 DNA reads as TGTGCCAGCAGTCAAGAACGGAGGGACGGCTCCTACGAGCAGTACTTC. This codes for CASSQERRDGSYEQYF.

The V gene is TRBV19, the J gene TRBJ1-5, with D maybe TRBD1 (6 bases). V was pared by 2 bases and J by 4 bases, with 12 bases between. CDR3 length: 15 residues. Germline V CDR1 and CDR2: LNHDA, SQIVND (reference sequence). CDR3 nucleotides: TGTGCCAGTAGTATAACCGGGGGCGGTAATCAGCCCCAGCATTTT. Translating gives CASSITGGGNQPQHF.

V is TRBV19 and J is TRBJ2-6; the match to TRBD1 covers 9 bases. Germline-derived CDR1 and CDR2 are LNHDA and SQIVND (reference sequence). V trimming: 3 bases; J trimming: 0 bases; junction bases outside the gene matches: 6. The CDR3 consists of 18 residues. CDR3 DNA sequence: TGTGCCAGTAGTATGGGACAGGGAACCTACTCTGGGGCCAACGTCCTGACTTTC. Its translation: CASSMGQGTYSGANVLTF.

This chain uses TRBV19 with TRBJ1-3; D call uncertain. The V gene lost 6 bases and the J gene lost 0 bases, with 15 bases spanning the gap. From germline, CDR1 is LNHDA and CDR2 SQIVND (reference sequence). The CDR3 runs to 16 residues. DNA of the CDR3: TGTGCCAGTAGCACCCTCGGGGTTAGCTCTGGAAACACCATATATTTT. Translation: CASSTLGVSSGNTIYF.

The V gene is TRBV27, the J gene TRBJ2-2; no firm D call. Germline loops: CDR1 MNHEY, CDR2 SMNVEV (reference sequence). The germline V and J ends were trimmed by 4 bases and 6 bases, with 15 bases remaining between them. The CDR3 spans 15 residues. The CDR3 coding sequence is TGTGCCAGCAGTTCCGCACTTACATTCTCCGGGGAGCTGTTTTTT. Translation gives CASSSALTFSGELFF.

The chain joins TRBV19 to TRBJ2-1; D not certain. The CDR3 loop spans 14 amino acids. CDR1 LNHDA and CDR2 SQIVND come from the germline V gene (reference sequence). The V end was cut by 1 base, the J end by 3 bases, with 7 bases between. The CDR3 sequence is CASSIGGHYNEQFF. For the CDR3, the DNA is TGTGCCAGTAGTATAGGGGGTCACTACAATGAGCAGTTCTTC.

The gene calls are TRBV4-1 and TRBJ2-2; 9 bases are shared with TRBD2. Trimming cost V 0 bases and J 0 bases; bases outside gene matches: 11. CDR1 MGHRA and CDR2 YSYEKL come from the germline V gene. CDR3 length equals 20 residues. The DNA for the CDR3 is TGCGCCAGCAGCCAAGATCCGGCGGGGGGGCCCCGCGCGAACACCGGGGAGCTGTTTTTT. It encodes CASSQDPAGGPRANTGELFF.